A selection of T cell receptor beta chains follows, all from one sample in a study of human T cells and chemical hapten exposure. TCRdb called the RACE reads again in MiXCR, with one record for every CDR3 protein. The sample shows a few hundred thousand distinct CDR3 sequences, 6% to 7% of them seen only once. This specimen was whole blood, taken in connection with sensitization to the hapten diphenylcyclopropenone (DPC). These receptor sequences come from a woman aged 18-29 years with alopecia areata. Some clones in this sample may be carry-over from other donors' samples. Both conserved end residues are part of each CDR3. D genes are given only for firm matches. Expanded clones get a size class; other rows say once, few or many, or leave the size out.

D	length	J	size	V	DNA	CDR3
-	14	TRBJ2-3	many	TRBV29-1	TGCAGCGTTGGGTTCGAAGGCCCTTTAGATACGCAGTATTTT	CSVGFEGPLDTQYF
-	17	TRBJ2-1	-	TRBV4-2	TGTGCCAGCAGCCAAGAAGCAGGGGCCCTAAAGTACAATGAGCAGTTCTTC	CASSQEAGALKYNEQFF
TRBD2	15	TRBJ2-3	-	TRBV6-2/TRBV6-3	TGTGCCAGCAGTTTCGGACTAGCGGACACAGATACGCAGTATTTT	CASSFGLADTDTQYF
TRBD1	14	TRBJ1-1	many	TRBV27	TGTGCCAGCAGTTTATGGACAGGGGATGGGGAAGCTTTCTTT	CASSLWTGDGEAFF
-	14	TRBJ1-1	many	TRBV6-2/TRBV6-3	TGTGCCAGCAGTTCGACAGCTTCGAACACTGAAGCTTTCTTT	CASSSTASNTEAFF
TRBD2	16	TRBJ2-3	many	TRBV12-3/TRBV12-4	TGTGCCAGCAGTTTCTTAGCGGGTCCGCGGACAGATACGCAGTATTTT	CASSFLAGPRTDTQYF
TRBD1	15	TRBJ1-5	few	TRBV20-1	TGCAGTGCTCCGGGACAGGGGAGTAGCAATCAGCCCCAGCATTTT	CSAPGQGSSNQPQHF
-	17	TRBJ1-2	few	TRBV7-6	TGTGCCAGCAGCCGAGGGCGCAGACGCAAAGCTAACTATGGCTACACCTTC	CASSRGRRRKANYGYTF
TRBD2	17	TRBJ2-5	-	TRBV11-2	TGTGCCAGCAGCTCCCGGCCTAGCGGGGGGATCCAAGAGACCCAGTACTTC	CASSSRPSGGIQETQYF
-	15	TRBJ2-3	many	TRBV6-5	TGTGCCAGCAGTTACTCGCGGGTGAGCACAGATACGCAGTATTTT	CASSYSRVSTDTQYF
TRBD2	18	TRBJ2-3	few	TRBV4-1	TGCGCCAGCAGCCAAATGCCGCTTACTAGCGGCGGCACAGATACGCAGTATTTT	CASSQMPLTSGGTDTQYF
TRBD2	15	TRBJ2-3	-	TRBV10-3	TGTGCCATCACGAGGACTAGCGGAAGCACAGATACGCAGTATTTT	CAITRTSGSTDTQYF
-	11	TRBJ1-2	-	TRBV29-1	TGCAGCTCAATAGAGGAGGATGGCTACACCTTC	CSSIEEDGYTF
TRBD2	15	TRBJ2-1	-	TRBV20-1	TGCAGTGCTAGCCCGTCGGCGGGGGGGGTCAATGAGCAGTTCTTC	CSASPSAGGVNEQFF
-	15	TRBJ1-2	few	TRBV10-3	TGTGCCATCAGTGAGTCGACAGAAAGCGGGTATGGCTACACCTTC	CAISESTESGYGYTF
TRBD2	19	TRBJ2-4	many	TRBV5-1	TGCGCCAGCAGCTCCCGGACAGGGTCTAGCGGGGGCCCGGAGACCATTCAGTACTTC	CASSSRTGSSGGPETIQYF
-	17	TRBJ1-1	few	TRBV6-5	TGTGCCAGCAGTTACTCCCGGCAGGTATTTATGAACACTGAAGCTTTCTTT	CASSYSRQVFMNTEAFF
-	18	TRBJ2-6	many	TRBV12-3/TRBV12-4	TGTGCCAGCAGTGCGGACGGGACCCTCCGGGCCGGGGCCAACGTCCTGACTTTC	CASSADGTLRAGANVLTF
TRBD2	15	TRBJ2-3	-	TRBV20-1	TGCAGTGCTAGAGTTAGCGGGGGGCTCACAGATACGCAGTATTTT	CSARVSGGLTDTQYF
-	16	TRBJ1-2	many	TRBV7-2	TGTGCCAGCAGGCCCACCCCCACGGATACCTTCGATGGCTACACCTTC	CASRPTPTDTFDGYTF